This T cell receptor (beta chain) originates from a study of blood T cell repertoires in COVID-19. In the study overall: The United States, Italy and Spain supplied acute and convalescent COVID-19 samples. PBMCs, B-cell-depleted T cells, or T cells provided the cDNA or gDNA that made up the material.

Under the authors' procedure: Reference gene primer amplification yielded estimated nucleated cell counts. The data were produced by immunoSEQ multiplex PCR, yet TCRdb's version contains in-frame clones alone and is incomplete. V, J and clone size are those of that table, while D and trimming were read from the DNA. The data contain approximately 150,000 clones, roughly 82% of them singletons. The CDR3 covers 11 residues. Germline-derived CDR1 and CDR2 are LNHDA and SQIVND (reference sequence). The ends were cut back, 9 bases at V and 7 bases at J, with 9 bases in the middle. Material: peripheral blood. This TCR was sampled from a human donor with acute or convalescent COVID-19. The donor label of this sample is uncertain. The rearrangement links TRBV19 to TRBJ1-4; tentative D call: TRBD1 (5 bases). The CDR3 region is CASRGGEKLFF. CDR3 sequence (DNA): TGTGCCAGCCGGGGGGGTGAAAAACTGTTTTTT.